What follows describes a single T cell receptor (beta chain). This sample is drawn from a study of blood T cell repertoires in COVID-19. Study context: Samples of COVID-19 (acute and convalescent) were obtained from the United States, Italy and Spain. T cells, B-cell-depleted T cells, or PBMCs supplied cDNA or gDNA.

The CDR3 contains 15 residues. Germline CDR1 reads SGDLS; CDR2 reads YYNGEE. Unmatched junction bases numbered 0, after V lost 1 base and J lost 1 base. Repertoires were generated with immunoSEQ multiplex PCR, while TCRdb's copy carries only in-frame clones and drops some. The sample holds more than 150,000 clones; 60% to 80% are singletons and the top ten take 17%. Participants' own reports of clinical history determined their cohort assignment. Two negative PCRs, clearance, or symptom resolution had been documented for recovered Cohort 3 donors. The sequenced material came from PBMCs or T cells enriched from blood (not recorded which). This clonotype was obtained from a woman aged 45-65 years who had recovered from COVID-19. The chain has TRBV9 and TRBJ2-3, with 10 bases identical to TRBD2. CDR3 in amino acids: CASSVLAGGTDTQYF. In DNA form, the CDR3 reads TGTGCCAGCAGCGTACTAGCGGGGGGCACAGATACGCAGTATTTT. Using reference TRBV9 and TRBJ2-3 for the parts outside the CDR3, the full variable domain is DSGVTQTPKHLITATGQRVTLRCSPRSGDLSVYWYQQSLDQGLQFLIQYYNGEERAKGNILERFSAQQFPDLHSELNLSSLELGDSALYFCASSVLAGGTDTQYFGPGTRLTVL.